The clone carrying this T cell receptor beta chain came up a few times. Its antigen is as yet unknown. CDR1 is MNHEY and CDR2 is SVGAGI in the germline V gene. Trimming removed 5 bases from V and 1 base from J; junction bases left unmatched: 4. The CDR3 has 15 residues. This sample is drawn from a study of cytomegalovirus exposure and HLA in healthy donors. 13 Jbeta primers and 60 Vbeta primers were used for the PCR. Assay: immunoSEQ multiplex PCR; the TCRdb copy retains only in-frame clones and omits some. The sample shows 100,000 to 150,000 clones, roughly 84% of them seen only once. Study-level findings and limits: About 87% or about 30% of the time was how often most TCR beta V segments were productive, according to an earlier analysis. Cytomegalovirus-associated TCR beta chains were listed, numbering 150 to 200. Later analysis associated a missense DCLRE1C variant with TCR beta V- and J-gene trimming.

V usage is TRBV6-5 and J usage is TRBJ2-2, with 7 bases identical to TRBD1. The clonotype originates from a man aged 50 to 59 in good health and CMV-seronegative. The sequenced sample was PBMCs. The CDR3 nucleotides read TGTGCCAGCAGTAGCAGGGGGAGGAACACCGGGGAGCTGTTTTTT. Protein: CASSSRGRNTGELFF.